This T cell receptor beta chain stems from a study of blood T cell repertoires in COVID-19. The CDR3 runs to 13 residues. V was clipped by 2 bases and J by 7 bases, with 8 bases between them. Germline values: CDR1 MNHEY, CDR2 SVGAGI. In the authors' methods: Scientists estimated how many nucleated cells there were by amplifying reference gene primers. Only in-frame clones appear in the TCRdb table, and some are missing; sequencing was by immunoSEQ multiplex PCR. Clone size and V and J calls were adopted from that table, with D and trimming inferred from the DNA. There are around 100,000 clones in the sample; nearly 90% occur only once, and around 3.3% lies in the top ten.

The clonotype originates from a man aged 50 to 60 in a cohort sampled during active COVID-19. The J gene is TRBJ2-2, the V gene TRBV6-5, with a tentative D call TRBD2 (6 bases). Material for sequencing was peripheral blood. The CDR3 nucleotides are TGTGCCAGCAGTTACGGGGGGATCGGGGAGCTGTTTTTT. It is translated as CASSYGGIGELFF.